The sequence of this T cell receptor beta chain was determined in a study of shared clonotypes between healthy human individuals. On the study more broadly: Ranging from 18 to 49 in age, donors were two women and three men. CD4 naive and memory got three plates each, CD8 naive two, CD8 memory one. Regarding the study as a whole: Compared with clonotypes that all four donors shared, non-shared clonotypes had lower generation probabilities.

A remark on this clone: Antigen specificity is unknown.

Germline assignment: CDR1 MNHNS and CDR2 SASEGT. The V end was cut by 8 bases, the J end by 0 bases, with 17 bases between. The CDR3 extends over 15 amino acids. Evenly divided among several immunoSEQ plates was the genomic DNA of each subset. Assay: immunoSEQ multiplex PCR; the TCRdb copy retains only in-frame clones and omits some. Of millions of clones in the sample, 85% to 95% were seen once. This TCR was recovered from a man aged 18 to 30 in good health. What was sequenced was naive CD4+ T cells sorted from blood. Subset denoted: CD45RA+ positively selected. The genes are TRBV6-1 and TRBJ2-7; tentative D call: TRBD1 (5 bases). The CDR3 coding sequence is TGTGCCAGCTCCCCCGGAGACAGACGCTCCTACGAGCAGTACTTC. It is translated as CASSPGDRRSYEQYF.